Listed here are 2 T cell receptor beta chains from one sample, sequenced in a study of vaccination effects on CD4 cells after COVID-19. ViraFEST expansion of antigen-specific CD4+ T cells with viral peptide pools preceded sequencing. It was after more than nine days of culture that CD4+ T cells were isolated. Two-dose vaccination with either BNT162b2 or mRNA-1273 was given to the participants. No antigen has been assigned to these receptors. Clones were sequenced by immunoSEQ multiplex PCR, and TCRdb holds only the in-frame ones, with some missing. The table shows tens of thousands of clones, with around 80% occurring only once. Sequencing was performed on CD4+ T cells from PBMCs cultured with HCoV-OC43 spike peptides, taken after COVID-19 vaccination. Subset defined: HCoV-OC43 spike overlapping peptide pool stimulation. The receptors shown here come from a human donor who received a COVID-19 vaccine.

The CDR3 DNA follows: TGTGCCAGCAGCCAAGGACAGGGGGGCGATGGCTACACCTTC. Protein: CASSQGQGGDGYTF. The genes are TRBV3-1 (or the pseudogene TRBV3-2) and TRBJ1-2, with 9 nucleotides matching TRBD1. CDR3 size: 14 residues. Unmatched junction bases numbered 3, after V lost 1 base and J lost 6 bases. CDR1 LGHDT and CDR2 YNNKEL come from the germline V gene (reference sequence).

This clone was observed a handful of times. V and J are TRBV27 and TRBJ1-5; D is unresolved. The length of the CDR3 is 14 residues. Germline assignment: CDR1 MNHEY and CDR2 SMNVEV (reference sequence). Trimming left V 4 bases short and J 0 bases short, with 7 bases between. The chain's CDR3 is CASSSEYSNQPQHF. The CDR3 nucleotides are TGTGCCAGCAGTTCCGAGTATAGCAATCAGCCCCAGCATTTT.